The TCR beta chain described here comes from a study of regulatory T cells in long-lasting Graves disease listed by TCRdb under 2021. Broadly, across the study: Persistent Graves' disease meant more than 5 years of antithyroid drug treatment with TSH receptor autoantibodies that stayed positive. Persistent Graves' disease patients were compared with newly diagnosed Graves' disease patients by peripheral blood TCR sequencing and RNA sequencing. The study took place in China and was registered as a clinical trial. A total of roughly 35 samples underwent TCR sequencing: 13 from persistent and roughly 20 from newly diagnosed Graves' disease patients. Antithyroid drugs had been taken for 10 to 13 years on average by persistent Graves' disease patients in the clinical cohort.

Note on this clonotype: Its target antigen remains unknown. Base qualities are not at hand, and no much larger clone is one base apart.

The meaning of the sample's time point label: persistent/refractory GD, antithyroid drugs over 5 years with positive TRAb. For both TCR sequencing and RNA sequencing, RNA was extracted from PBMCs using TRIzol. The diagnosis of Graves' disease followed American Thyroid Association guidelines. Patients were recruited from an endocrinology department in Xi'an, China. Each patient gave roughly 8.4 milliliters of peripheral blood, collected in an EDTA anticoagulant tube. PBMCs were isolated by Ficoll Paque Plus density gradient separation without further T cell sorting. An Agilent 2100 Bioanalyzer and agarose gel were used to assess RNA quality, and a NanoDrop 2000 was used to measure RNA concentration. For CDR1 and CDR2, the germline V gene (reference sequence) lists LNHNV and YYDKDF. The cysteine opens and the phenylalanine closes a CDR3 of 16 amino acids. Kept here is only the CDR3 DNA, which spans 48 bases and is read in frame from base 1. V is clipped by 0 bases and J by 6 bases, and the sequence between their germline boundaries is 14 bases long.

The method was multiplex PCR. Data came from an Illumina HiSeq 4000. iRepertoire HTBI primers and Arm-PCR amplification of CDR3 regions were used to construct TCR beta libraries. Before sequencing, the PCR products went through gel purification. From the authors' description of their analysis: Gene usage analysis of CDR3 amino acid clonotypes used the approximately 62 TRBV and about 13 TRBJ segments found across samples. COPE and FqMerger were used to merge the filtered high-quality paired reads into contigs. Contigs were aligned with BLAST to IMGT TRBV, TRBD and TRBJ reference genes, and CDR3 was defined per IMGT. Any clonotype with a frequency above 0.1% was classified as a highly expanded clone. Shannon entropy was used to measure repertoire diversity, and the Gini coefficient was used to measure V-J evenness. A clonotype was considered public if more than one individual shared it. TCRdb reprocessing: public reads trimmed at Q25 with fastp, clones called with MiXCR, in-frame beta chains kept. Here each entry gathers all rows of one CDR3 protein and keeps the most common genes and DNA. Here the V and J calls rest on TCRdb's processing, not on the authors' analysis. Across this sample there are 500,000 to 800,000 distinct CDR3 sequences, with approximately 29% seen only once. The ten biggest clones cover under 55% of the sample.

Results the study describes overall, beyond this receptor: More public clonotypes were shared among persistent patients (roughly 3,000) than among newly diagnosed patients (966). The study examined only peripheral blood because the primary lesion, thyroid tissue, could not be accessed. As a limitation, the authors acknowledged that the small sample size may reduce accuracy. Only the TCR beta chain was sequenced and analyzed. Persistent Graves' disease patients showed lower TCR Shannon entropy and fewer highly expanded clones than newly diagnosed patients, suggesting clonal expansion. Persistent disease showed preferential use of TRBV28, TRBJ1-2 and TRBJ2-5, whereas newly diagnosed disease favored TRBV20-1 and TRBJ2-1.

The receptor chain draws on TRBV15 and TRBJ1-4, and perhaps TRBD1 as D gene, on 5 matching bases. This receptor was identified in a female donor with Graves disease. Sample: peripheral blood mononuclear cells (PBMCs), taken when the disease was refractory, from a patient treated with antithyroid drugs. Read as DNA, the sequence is TGTGCCACCAGCAGAGATGGGAGGGGTCTCCATGAAAAACTGTTTTTT. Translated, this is CATSRDGRGLHEKLFF.